Below are 10 T cell receptor beta chains sequenced from a single sample in a study of blood T cells in healthy people across ages. Next came a second PCR, run for about 6 to 11 cycles, which used a sample-barcoded 5' primer along with a J-beta primer mix. TCRdb analysed the 5' RACE reads with MiXCR anew, one entry per CDR3 protein. Of 650,000 to 1,000,000 distinct CDR3 sequences in the sample, approximately 35% were seen once. The sample taken for sequencing was blood. The source of these receptors is a man aged 18-30 years in good health.

The CDR3: CASSEKPRGEDEQYF. CDR3 in DNA: TGTGCCAGCAGTGAAAAGCCACGGGGTGAGGACGAGCAGTACTTC. V usage is TRBV2 and J usage is TRBJ2-4; tentatively, D is TRBD2 (5 bases). The J call may be in error: the DNA end matches TRBJ2-7 better. The germline gives CDR1 SNHLY, CDR2 FYNNEI. This CDR3 has 15 residues.

Ten or more counts support this clonotype. The gene calls are TRBV4-2 and TRBJ1-2; 8 bases match TRBD1. This CDR3 spans 17 amino acids. V was clipped by 4 bases and J by 1 base; unmatched bases: 11. The germline CDR1 and CDR2 sequences are LGHNA and YNFKEQ. The CDR3: CASSPRDRSFSNYGYTF. The CDR3 DNA is TGTGCCAGCAGCCCAAGGGACAGGTCTTTTAGTAACTATGGCTACACCTTC.

A few counts support this clonotype. Written as DNA, the CDR3 is TGCGCCAGCAGCCCGGGTGGGGGTCCTTGGGGCAATGAGCAGTTCTTC. As protein: CASSPGGGPWGNEQFF. This chain uses TRBV5-1 with TRBJ2-1; D may match TRBD1 or TRBD2 (5 bases each). Germline-derived CDR1 and CDR2 are SGHRS and YFSETQ. The V end lost 4 bases, the J end lost 6 bases, and 20 bases lay between the germline ends. CDR3 size: 16 residues.

This clonotype occurred a few times. The genes are TRBV20-1 and TRBJ2-3, with D tentatively TRBD2 (5 bases). The germline V and J ends were trimmed by 6 bases and 0 bases, with 13 bases remaining between them. This CDR3 is built from 14 residues. CDR1 and CDR2 (germline): DFQATT, SNEGSKA (reference sequence). The CDR3 region is CSAKRSPSTDTQYF. As DNA, the CDR3 is TGCAGTGCCAAGCGGTCTCCGAGCACAGATACGCAGTATTTT.

The chain links TRBV6-5 to TRBJ2-1, with D hard to call. The DNA end is a closer match to TRBJ2-7, so the J assignment may be wrong. The length of the CDR3 is 16 residues. CDR1 is MNHEY and CDR2 is SVGAGI in the germline V gene. The CDR3 sequence: CASSYSTSGSYNEQYF. CDR3 bases: TGTGCCAGCAGTTACTCGACCAGTGGCTCCTACAATGAGCAGTACTTC.

The chain joins TRBV9 to TRBJ2-1; perhaps D is TRBD1 or TRBD2 (5 bases each). The CDR3 has 14 residues. Germline lookup yields CDR1 SGDLS and CDR2 YYNGEE. V was shortened by 4 bases and J by 7 bases, with 15 bases between the two germline ends. CDR3: CASSSGPGRNEQFF. The CDR3 nucleotides read TGTGCCAGCAGCTCGGGGCCGGGTCGTAATGAGCAGTTCTTC.

J is TRBJ2-1 and V is TRBV10-3; 9 positions match TRBD2. Germline CDR1 is ENHRY and CDR2 is SYGVKD. J lost 7 bases, V lost 2 bases, and 12 bases had no gene match. The CDR3 loop spans 17 amino acids. The CDR3 sequence: CAISEKVAGARGNEQFF. The CDR3 region has the DNA TGTGCCATCAGTGAGAAGGTAGCGGGGGCGCGGGGGAATGAGCAGTTCTTC.

This clonotype was found many times. The chain has TRBV5-1 and TRBJ2-1; TRBD2 agrees at 7 bases. Germline assignment: CDR1 SGHRS and CDR2 YFSETQ. This CDR3 has 15 amino acids. V dropped 4 bases and J dropped 0; count of bases not matched to a gene: 4. CDR3 sequence (DNA): TGCGCCAGCAGCGCCCGGGGGGACTCCTACAATGAGCAGTTCTTC. Translation gives CASSARGDSYNEQFF.

This clonotype was counted at least ten times. This chain uses TRBV7-2 with TRBJ2-7; D is ambiguous. The V gene lost 3 bases and the J gene lost 0 bases, with 9 bases spanning the gap. Germline lookup yields CDR1 SGHTA and CDR2 FQGNSA. CDR3 length: 14 residues. The DNA of the CDR3 is TGTGCCAGCAGCTTGGGTGGGAACTCCTACGAGCAGTACTTC. Translated, it gives CASSLGGNSYEQYF.

V is TRBV18 and J is TRBJ2-7; D is perhaps TRBD1 (5 bases). Germline V gene lookup returns CDR1 KGHSH and CDR2 LQKENI. V lost 5 bases, J lost 6 bases, and 17 bases lay in between. The CDR3 sequence is 14 residues long. The CDR3 region has the DNA TGTGCCAGCTCAGCCACAGGAGTCTCGGGCGAGCAGTACTTC. It encodes CASSATGVSGEQYF.